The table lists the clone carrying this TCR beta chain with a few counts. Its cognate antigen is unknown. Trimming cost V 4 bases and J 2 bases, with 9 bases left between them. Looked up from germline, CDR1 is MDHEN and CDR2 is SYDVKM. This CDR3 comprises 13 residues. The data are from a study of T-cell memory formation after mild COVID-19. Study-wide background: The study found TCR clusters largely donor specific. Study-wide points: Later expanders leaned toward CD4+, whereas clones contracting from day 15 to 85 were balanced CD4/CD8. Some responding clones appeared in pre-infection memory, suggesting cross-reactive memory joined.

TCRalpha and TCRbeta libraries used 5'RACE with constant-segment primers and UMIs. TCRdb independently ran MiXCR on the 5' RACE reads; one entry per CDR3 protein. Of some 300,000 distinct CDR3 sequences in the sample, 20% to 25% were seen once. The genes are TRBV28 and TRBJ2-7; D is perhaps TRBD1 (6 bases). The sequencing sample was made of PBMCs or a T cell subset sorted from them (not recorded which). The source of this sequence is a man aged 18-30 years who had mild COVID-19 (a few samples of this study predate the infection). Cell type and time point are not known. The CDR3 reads CASSSGQTYEQYV. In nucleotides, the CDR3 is TGTGCCAGCAGTTCGGGACAAACCTACGAGCAGTACGTC.